The clone carrying this T cell receptor beta chain was detected many times. V trimming: 2 bases; J trimming: 4 bases; junction bases outside the gene matches: 5. The CDR3 loop spans 14 amino acids. Per germline, CDR1 GTSNPN and CDR2 SVGIG (reference sequence). TCRdb recomputed calls from the 5' RACE reads with MiXCR, one row per CDR3 protein. Of a few hundred thousand distinct CDR3 sequences in the sample, roughly 21% were seen once. This record comes from a study of T-cell memory formation after mild COVID-19. The V gene is TRBV30, the J gene TRBJ1-1; TRBD1 matches at 9 bases. Material: PBMCs or a T cell subset sorted from them (not recorded which). The sequence was obtained from an adult woman who had mild COVID-19 (a few samples of this study predate the infection). Cell type and time point are not known. CDR3 DNA sequence: TGTGCCTGGAGTAAGGACAGGGGTATCACTGAAGCTTTCTTT. Translation gives CAWSKDRGITEAFF.